One and the same sample provided the 7 T cell receptor beta chains below, sequenced in a study of cytomegalovirus exposure and HLA in healthy donors. The PCR contained 60 Vbeta and 13 Jbeta primers. The protocol was immunoSEQ multiplex PCR, while the TCRdb copy is restricted to in-frame clones and leaves out a portion. Of 150,000 to 200,000 clones listed, roughly 83% are singletons. The sample comprised PBMCs. The receptors were gathered from a male donor in good health and CMV-seropositive.

The CDR3 region is CASSQRGQGWAEAFF. DNA of the CDR3: TGCGCCAGCAGCCAAAGGGGACAGGGGTGGGCTGAAGCTTTCTTT. The chain carries TRBV4-1 and TRBJ1-1; 10 nucleotides align to TRBD1. Germline CDR1 reads MGHRA; CDR2 reads YSYEKL. With V trimmed by 2 bases and J by 6 bases, 6 bases remained unmatched. This CDR3 contains 15 residues.

This clone was detected a few times. The chain links TRBV28 to TRBJ2-4; no definite D call. V was trimmed by 6 bases and J by 0 bases, leaving 15 bases between them. This CDR3 is 16 amino acids long. Germline loops: CDR1 MDHEN, CDR2 SYDVKM. CDR3 DNA sequence: TGTGCCAGCAGCTCCCACGGAGATCAAGCCAAAAACATTCAGTACTTC. Its protein product is CASSSHGDQAKNIQYF.

This chain uses TRBV5-6 with TRBJ1-6; a weak D match, TRBD1 (6 bases). Trimming left V 2 bases short and J 6 bases short, with 15 bases between. The CDR3 is 16 amino acids. Germline loops: CDR1 SGHDT, CDR2 YYEEEE. This chain's CDR3 is CASSLPGDSSNSPLHF. CDR3 sequence (DNA): TGTGCCAGCAGCTTACCAGGGGATTCTAGTAATTCACCCCTCCACTTT.

The chain couples TRBV28 to TRBJ2-2, with D perhaps matching TRBD2 (5 bases). CDR1 is MDHEN and CDR2 is SYDVKM in the germline V gene. The ends were cut back, 6 bases at V and 5 bases at J, with 10 bases in the middle. The CDR3 is 13 amino acids. The CDR3 is CASRLEHTGELFF. CDR3 coding DNA: TGTGCCAGCAGACTAGAACATACCGGGGAGCTGTTTTTT.

This clone has just one count. The chain carries TRBV19 and TRBJ1-1; D remains ambiguous. The CDR3 totals 14 residues. V lost 11 bases, J lost 1 base, and 17 bases lay in between. Looked up from germline, CDR1 is LNHDA and CDR2 is SQIVND (reference sequence). The CDR3 sequence: CASRPGGRNTEAFF. As DNA, the CDR3 is TGTGCCTCTCGGCCCGGCGGGAGGAACACTGAAGCTTTCTTT.

J is TRBJ2-7 and V is TRBV15; the D gene is possibly TRBD2 (6 bases). V lost 0 bases to trimming and J lost 10 bases, with 16 bases between them. The V gene's germline CDR1 is LNHNV and CDR2 YYDKDF (reference sequence). This CDR3 has 14 residues. CDR3 amino acids: CATSREFGGVGQYF. CDR3 nucleotide sequence: TGTGCCACCAGCAGAGAGTTTGGCGGGGTTGGCCAGTACTTC.

This rearrangement joins TRBV6-4 to TRBJ2-2; the match to TRBD2 covers 8 bases. With V trimmed by 6 bases and J by 4 bases, 7 bases remained unmatched. The CDR3 length is 15 residues. Germline CDR1 and CDR2: MRHNA and SNTAGT. The CDR3 DNA is TGTGCCAGCAGCGAGAGCGGGAGTCTCACCGGGGAGCTGTTTTTT. It encodes CASSESGSLTGELFF.